This TCR beta chain comes out of a study of blood T cells in healthy people across ages. This clonotype was counted only a few times. Trimming pared 4 bases from V and 1 base from J, leaving 17 bases between. This CDR3 is 16 amino acids long. A sample-barcoded 5' primer and a J-beta primer mix were used in a second PCR of roughly 6 to 11 cycles. TCRdb redid the calling of the 5' RACE reads with MiXCR, one entry per CDR3 protein. The table lists about 1 million distinct CDR3 sequences, 45% of them singletons. The sequencing sample was made of blood. The clonotype originates from a woman aged 60-75 years in good health. This sequence joins TRBV12-3 or TRBV12-4 and TRBJ2-7; D may match TRBD1 or TRBD2 (5 bases each). As DNA, the CDR3 is TGTGCCAGCAGTTACGCTTTAGGGACCATTTCCTACGAGCAGTACTTC. It translates to CASSYALGTISYEQYF.